A few counts support the clone carrying this T cell receptor beta chain. Each TCR cDNA library carried sample-specific barcodes on both ends. In TCRdb, the 5' RACE reads were re-called with MiXCR into one record per CDR3 protein. Of around 380,000 distinct CDR3 sequences detected, under 30% appear once; the ten largest clones hold 6.1%. The germline gives CDR1 SGHDT, CDR2 YYEEEE. Trimming left V 2 bases short and J 5 bases short, with 11 bases between. CDR3 size: 13 residues. The sample comes from a study of identical twins' blood T cells. The chain carries TRBV5-6 and TRBJ2-7; TRBD1 might be the D (5 bases). The sequence was collected from a woman between 18 and 55 years old in good health. Sequencing used PBMCs. The CDR3 bases are TGTGCCAGCAGCTTTGCCAGGGCCCACGAGCAGTACTTC. Residues: CASSFARAHEQYF.